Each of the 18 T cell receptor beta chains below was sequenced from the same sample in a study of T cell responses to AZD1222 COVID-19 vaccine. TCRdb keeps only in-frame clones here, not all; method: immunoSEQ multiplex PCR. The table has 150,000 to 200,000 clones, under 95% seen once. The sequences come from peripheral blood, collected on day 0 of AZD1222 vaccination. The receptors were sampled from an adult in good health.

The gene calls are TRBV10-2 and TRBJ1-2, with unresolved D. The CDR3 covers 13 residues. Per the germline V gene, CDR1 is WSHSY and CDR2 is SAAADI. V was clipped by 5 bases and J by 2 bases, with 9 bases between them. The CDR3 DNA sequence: TGCGCCAGCAGTTCATCCGGCAACTATGGCTACACCTTC. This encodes CASSSSGNYGYTF.

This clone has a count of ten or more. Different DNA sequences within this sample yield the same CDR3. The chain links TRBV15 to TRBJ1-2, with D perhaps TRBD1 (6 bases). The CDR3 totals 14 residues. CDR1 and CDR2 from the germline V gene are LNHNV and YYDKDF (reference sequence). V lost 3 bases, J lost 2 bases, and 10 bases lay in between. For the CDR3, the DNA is TGTGCCACCAGCAGCGACAGGTCAAACTATGGCTACACCTTC. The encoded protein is CATSSDRSNYGYTF.

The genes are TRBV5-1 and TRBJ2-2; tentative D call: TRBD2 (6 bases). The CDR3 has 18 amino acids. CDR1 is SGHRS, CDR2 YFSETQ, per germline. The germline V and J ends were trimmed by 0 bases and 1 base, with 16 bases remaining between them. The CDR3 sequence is CASSLGRAISRNTGELFF. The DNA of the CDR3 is TGCGCCAGCAGCTTGGGGAGGGCGATCAGTCGGAACACCGGGGAGCTGTTTTTT.

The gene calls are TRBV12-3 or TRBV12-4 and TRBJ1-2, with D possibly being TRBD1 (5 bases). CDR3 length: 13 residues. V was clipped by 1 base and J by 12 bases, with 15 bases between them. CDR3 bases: TGTGCCAGCAGTTTAGTCCAGGGCCGAGGTCACACCTTC. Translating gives CASSLVQGRGHTF.

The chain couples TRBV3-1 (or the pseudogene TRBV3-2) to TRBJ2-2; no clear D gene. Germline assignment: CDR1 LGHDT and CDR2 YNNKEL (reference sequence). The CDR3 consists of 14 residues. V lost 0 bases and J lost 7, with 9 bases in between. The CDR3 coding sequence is TGTGCCAGCAGCCAAGACGACACGTTCGGGGAGCTGTTTTTT. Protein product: CASSQDDTFGELFF.

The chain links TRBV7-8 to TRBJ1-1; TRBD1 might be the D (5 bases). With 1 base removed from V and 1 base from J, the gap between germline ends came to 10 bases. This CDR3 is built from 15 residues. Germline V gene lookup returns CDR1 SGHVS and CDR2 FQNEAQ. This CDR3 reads CASSLGGPGNTEAFF. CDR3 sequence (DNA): TGTGCCAGCAGCTTAGGGGGACCGGGGAACACTGAAGCTTTCTTT.

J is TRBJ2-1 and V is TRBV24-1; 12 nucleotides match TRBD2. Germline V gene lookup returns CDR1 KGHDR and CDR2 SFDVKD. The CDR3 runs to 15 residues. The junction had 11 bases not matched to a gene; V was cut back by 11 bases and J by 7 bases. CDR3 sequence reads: CAISPSGRAINEQFF. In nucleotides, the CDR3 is TGTGCCATTTCCCCTAGCGGGAGGGCCATTAATGAGCAGTTCTTC.

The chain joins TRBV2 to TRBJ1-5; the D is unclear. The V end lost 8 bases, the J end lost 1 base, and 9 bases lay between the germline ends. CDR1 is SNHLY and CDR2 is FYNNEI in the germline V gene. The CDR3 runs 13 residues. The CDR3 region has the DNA TGTGCCAGCGAGGCGGGGAGCAATCAGCCCCAGCATTTT. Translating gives CASEAGSNQPQHF.

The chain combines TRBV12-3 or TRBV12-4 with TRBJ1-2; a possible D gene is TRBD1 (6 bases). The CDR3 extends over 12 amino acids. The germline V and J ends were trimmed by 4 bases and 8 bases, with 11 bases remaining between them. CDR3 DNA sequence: TGTGCCAGCAGTTCCGACAGGAGCGGCTACACCTTC. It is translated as CASSSDRSGYTF.

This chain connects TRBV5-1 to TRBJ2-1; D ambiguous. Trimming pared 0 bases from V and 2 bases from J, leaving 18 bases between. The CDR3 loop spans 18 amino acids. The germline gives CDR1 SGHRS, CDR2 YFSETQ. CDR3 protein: CASSLDSRKFPTYNEQFF. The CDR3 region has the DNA TGCGCCAGCAGCTTGGACTCTCGGAAGTTTCCGACCTACAATGAGCAGTTCTTC.

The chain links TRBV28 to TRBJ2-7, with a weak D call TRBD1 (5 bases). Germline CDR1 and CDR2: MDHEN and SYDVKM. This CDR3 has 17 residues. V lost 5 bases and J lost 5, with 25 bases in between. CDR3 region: CASSGSPTVLDGNEQYF. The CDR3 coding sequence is TGTGCCAGCAGTGGATCCCCGACAGTTTTAGATGGGAACGAGCAGTACTTC. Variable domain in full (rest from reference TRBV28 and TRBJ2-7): DVKVTQSSRYLVKRTGEKVFLECVQDMDHENMFWYRQDPGLGLRLIYFSYDVKMKEKGDIPEGYSVSREKKERFSLILESASTNQTSMYLCASSGSPTVLDGNEQYFGPGTRLTVT.

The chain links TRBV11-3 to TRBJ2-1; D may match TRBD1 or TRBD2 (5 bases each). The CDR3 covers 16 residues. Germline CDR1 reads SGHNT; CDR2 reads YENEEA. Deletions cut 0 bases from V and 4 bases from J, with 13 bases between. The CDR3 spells CASSLEWDGGYNEQFF. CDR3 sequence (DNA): TGTGCCAGCAGCTTAGAGTGGGACGGTGGTTACAATGAGCAGTTCTTC.

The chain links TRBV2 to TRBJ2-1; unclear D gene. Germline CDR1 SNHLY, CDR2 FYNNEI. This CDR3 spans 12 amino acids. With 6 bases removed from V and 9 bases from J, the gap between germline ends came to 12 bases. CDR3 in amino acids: CASSTMTREQFF. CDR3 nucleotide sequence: TGTGCCAGCAGCACCATGACTCGTGAGCAGTTCTTC.

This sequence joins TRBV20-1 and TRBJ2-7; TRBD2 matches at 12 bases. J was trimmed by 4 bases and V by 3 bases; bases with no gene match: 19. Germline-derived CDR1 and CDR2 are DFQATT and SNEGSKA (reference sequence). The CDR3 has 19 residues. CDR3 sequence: CSASPFTGLAGGSRYEQYF. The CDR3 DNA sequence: TGCAGTGCTAGTCCTTTTACGGGACTAGCGGGTGGAAGTAGATACGAGCAGTACTTC.

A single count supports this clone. CDR3 nucleotide sequence: TGTGCCAGCAGTTACTCGACACAGGCTCCGAGAGGGAACACCATATATTTT. Translation gives CASSYSTQAPRGNTIYF. The rearrangement links TRBV6-2 or TRBV6-3 to TRBJ1-3; possible D gene TRBD1, 5 bases. Germline V gene data show CDR1 as MNHEY and CDR2 as SVGEGT. This CDR3 has 17 amino acids. V shed 0 bases and J shed 7 bases, with 19 bases lying between them.

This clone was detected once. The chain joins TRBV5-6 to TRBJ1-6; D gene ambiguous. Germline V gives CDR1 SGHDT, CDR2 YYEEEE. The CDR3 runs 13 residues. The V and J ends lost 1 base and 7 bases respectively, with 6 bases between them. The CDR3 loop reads CASSLSRNSPLHF. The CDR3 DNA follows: TGTGCCAGCAGCTTGAGCAGAAATTCACCCCTCCACTTT.

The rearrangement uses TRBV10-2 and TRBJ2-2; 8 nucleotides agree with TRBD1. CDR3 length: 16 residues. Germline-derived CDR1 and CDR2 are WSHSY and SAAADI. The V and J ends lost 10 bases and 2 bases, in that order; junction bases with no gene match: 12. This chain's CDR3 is CATRRPRGQNTGELFF. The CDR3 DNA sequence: TGCGCCACCCGCCGCCCCAGGGGGCAAAACACCGGGGAGCTGTTTTTT.

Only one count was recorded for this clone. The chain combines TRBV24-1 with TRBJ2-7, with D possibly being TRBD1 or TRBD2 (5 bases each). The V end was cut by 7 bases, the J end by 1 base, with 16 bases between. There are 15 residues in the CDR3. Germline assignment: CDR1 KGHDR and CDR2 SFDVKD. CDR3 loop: CATSATGAESYEQYF. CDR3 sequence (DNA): TGTGCCACCAGCGCTACCGGGGCTGAGTCCTACGAGCAGTACTTC.